These T cell receptor beta chains were read from a single sample in a study of T cell repertoires in cytomegalovirus infection. Their specific antigens are unknown. TCRdb called the reads again in MiXCR, with one record for every CDR3 protein. The data contain 900,000 to 950,000 distinct CDR3 sequences, roughly 31% of them singletons. Specimen: cultured CD8+ T cells from PBMCs, collected from culture after CMV antigen stimulation. The source of these receptors is a human donor in good health (CMV status not recorded). Some clones in this sample may be carry-over from other donors' samples. Both conserved end residues are part of each CDR3. D genes are given only for firm matches. Part of the rows lack a size; the others show once, few, many or a class for expanded clones.

J: TRBJ1-5
V: TRBV19
size: few
D: TRBD1
length: 14
CDR3: CASRKTGGSQPQHF
DNA: TGTGCCAGTAGGAAGACAGGGGGCAGTCAGCCCCAGCATTTT

J: TRBJ1-6
V: TRBV7-6
size: NA
D: TRBD1
length: 21
CDR3: CASSGIGPGQGRSSYNSPLHF
DNA: TGTGCCAGCAGCGGGATCGGACCGGGACAGGGGAGGAGCTCCTATAATTCACCCCTCCACTTT

J: TRBJ1-1
V: TRBV12-3/TRBV12-4
size: NA
D: NA
length: 15
CDR3: CASSFLGWRGTEAFF
DNA: TGTGCCAGCAGTTTCCTGGGGTGGCGAGGGACTGAAGCTTTCTTT

J: TRBJ1-4
V: TRBV2
size: few
D: TRBD1
length: 16
CDR3: CASSEPSRQGGEKLFF
DNA: TGTGCCAGCAGTGAACCCTCCAGGCAGGGGGGCGAAAAACTGTTTTTT

J: TRBJ2-7
V: TRBV25-1
size: NA
D: NA
length: 14
CDR3: CASSRDHTGYEQYF
DNA: TGTGCCAGCAGCCGGGATCATACAGGCTACGAGCAGTACTTC

J: TRBJ2-1
V: TRBV7-6
size: NA
D: TRBD2
length: 18
CDR3: CASSTLAGGPNNINEQFF
DNA: TGTGCCAGCAGCACGTTGGCGGGGGGGCCTAATAATATCAATGAGCAGTTCTTC

J: TRBJ1-2
V: TRBV7-6
size: NA
D: NA
length: 14
CDR3: CASSPQDENYGYTF
DNA: TGTGCCAGCAGCCCACAAGACGAAAACTATGGCTACACCTTC

J: TRBJ2-1
V: TRBV7-9
size: NA
D: TRBD2
length: 15
CDR3: CASSLVSGGAEEQFF
DNA: TGTGCCAGCAGCTTAGTTAGCGGGGGGGCCGAAGAGCAGTTCTTC

J: TRBJ2-1
V: TRBV27
size: NA
D: TRBD2
length: 19
CDR3: CASSLLVSSGLSSYNEQFF
DNA: TGTGCCAGCAGTTTATTGGTTTCTAGCGGTCTTAGCTCCTACAATGAGCAGTTCTTC

J: TRBJ2-3
V: TRBV7-6
size: few
D: TRBD1
length: 17
CDR3: CASSAFEAGGVTDTQYF
DNA: TGTGCCAGCAGCGCCTTCGAGGCAGGGGGCGTCACAGATACGCAGTATTTT

J: TRBJ1-1
V: TRBV6-2/TRBV6-3
size: few
D: NA
length: 15
CDR3: CASGGPGATDTEAFF
DNA: TGTGCCAGCGGGGGGCCGGGGGCGACGGACACTGAAGCTTTCTTT

J: TRBJ2-3
V: TRBV27
size: NA
D: NA
length: 15
CDR3: CASSSRLPPADTQYF
DNA: TGTGCCAGCAGTTCCCGACTACCCCCGGCAGATACGCAGTATTTT

J: TRBJ1-1
V: TRBV11-2
size: NA
D: NA
length: 15
CDR3: CASSPVEGRDTEAFF
DNA: TGTGCCAGCAGCCCCGTCGAGGGGAGGGACACTGAAGCTTTCTTT

J: TRBJ2-2
V: TRBV12-3/TRBV12-4
size: few
D: NA
length: 16
CDR3: CASSPLPVLNTGELFF
DNA: TGTGCCAGCAGTCCTCTCCCCGTTTTGAACACCGGGGAGCTGTTTTTT

J: TRBJ2-2
V: TRBV6-1
size: many
D: NA
length: 15
CDR3: CASTFGHANTGELFF
DNA: TGTGCCAGCACCTTCGGACACGCGAACACCGGGGAGCTGTTTTTT

J: TRBJ2-5
V: TRBV9
size: NA
D: NA
length: 15
CDR3: CASSLQGAAQETQYF
DNA: TGTGCCAGCAGCCTCCAGGGAGCGGCCCAAGAGACCCAGTACTTC

J: TRBJ2-5
V: TRBV13
size: few
D: TRBD1
length: 15
CDR3: CASRSTGGPGGAQYF
DNA: TGTGCCAGCAGATCTACAGGGGGCCCAGGCGGGGCCCAGTACTTC

J: TRBJ2-2
V: TRBV24-1
size: NA
D: NA
length: 18
CDR3: CATSDSTRTVVGSGELFF
DNA: TGTGCCACCAGTGATTCGACACGGACAGTTGTCGGGTCCGGGGAGCTGTTTTTT

J: TRBJ2-3
V: TRBV27
size: NA
D: NA
length: 11
CDR3: CASGSRNTQYF
DNA: TGTGCCAGCGGAAGCAGGAATACGCAGTATTTT

J: TRBJ2-2
V: TRBV7-6
size: few
D: TRBD2
length: 17
CDR3: CASSHPLAGVNTGELFF
DNA: TGTGCCAGCAGCCATCCTCTAGCGGGGGTGAACACCGGGGAGCTGTTTTTT

J: TRBJ2-1
V: TRBV27
size: NA
D: NA
length: 14
CDR3: CATARGGSYNEQFF
DNA: TGTGCCACGGCGAGGGGGGGCTCCTACAATGAGCAGTTCTTC

J: TRBJ1-2
V: TRBV7-9
size: few
D: TRBD1
length: 16
CDR3: CASALGGDSLHYGYTF
DNA: TGTGCCAGCGCGTTGGGGGGGGACAGCTTACACTATGGCTACACCTTC

J: TRBJ2-1
V: TRBV6-1
size: few
D: TRBD2
length: 16
CDR3: CASSGGAGGRPNEQFF
DNA: TGTGCCAGCAGTGGGGGAGCGGGGGGGCGACCCAATGAGCAGTTCTTC

J: TRBJ1-1
V: TRBV4-3
size: few
D: NA
length: 15
CDR3: CASSQGHRANTEAFF
DNA: TGCGCCAGCAGCCAAGGTCACAGGGCGAACACTGAAGCTTTCTTT

J: TRBJ2-5
V: TRBV7-9
size: many
D: NA
length: 15
CDR3: CASSLALDLGETQYF
DNA: TGTGCCAGCAGCTTAGCGCTGGACCTCGGAGAGACCCAGTACTTC

J: TRBJ2-5
V: TRBV4-1
size: few
D: NA
length: 15
CDR3: CASSQVPGYQETQYF
DNA: TGCGCCAGCAGCCAAGTTCCTGGGTACCAAGAGACCCAGTACTTC

J: TRBJ1-2
V: TRBV5-1
size: many
D: NA
length: 14
CDR3: CASSPGDIETGYTF
DNA: TGCGCCAGCAGCCCTGGGGACATCGAGACTGGCTACACCTTC

J: TRBJ1-1
V: TRBV5-4
size: NA
D: NA
length: 14
CDR3: CASSLKRDITEAFF
DNA: TGTGCCAGCAGCTTGAAAAGGGATATCACTGAAGCTTTCTTT

J: TRBJ1-3
V: TRBV4-3
size: NA
D: NA
length: 16
CDR3: CASSQLQVSSGNTIYF
DNA: TGCGCCAGCAGCCAACTACAGGTTTCCTCTGGAAACACCATATATTTT

J: TRBJ2-3
V: TRBV7-6
size: NA
D: NA
length: 16
CDR3: CASSFTGQGYTDTQYF
DNA: TGTGCCAGCAGCTTCACCGGGCAGGGTTACACAGATACGCAGTATTTT

J: TRBJ1-5
V: TRBV7-9
size: few
D: TRBD1
length: 15
CDR3: CASSSESDRGQPQHF
DNA: TGTGCCAGCAGCTCCGAGTCGGACAGGGGACAGCCCCAGCATTTT

J: TRBJ1-1
V: TRBV10-3
size: few
D: NA
length: 13
CDR3: CAISESGRREAFF
DNA: TGTGCCATCAGTGAGTCCGGCCGGAGGGAAGCTTTCTTT

J: TRBJ2-6
V: TRBV7-9
size: NA
D: NA
length: 17
CDR3: CASRVQGPPGGANVLTF
DNA: TGTGCCAGCAGGGTTCAGGGGCCCCCGGGTGGGGCCAACGTCCTGACTTTC

J: TRBJ1-2
V: TRBV6-2/TRBV6-3
size: few
D: NA
length: 16
CDR3: CASSYQNRDPNYGYTF
DNA: TGTGCCAGCAGTTACCAGAACAGGGATCCTAACTATGGCTACACCTTC

J: TRBJ1-4
V: TRBV7-6
size: NA
D: NA
length: 13
CDR3: CASSSTGFSELFF
DNA: TGTGCCAGCAGCTCCACAGGTTTTAGTGAACTGTTTTTT

J: TRBJ1-1
V: TRBV7-2
size: many
D: NA
length: 12
CDR3: CASSWIGTEAFF
DNA: TGTGCCAGCAGCTGGATAGGTACTGAAGCTTTCTTT

J: TRBJ1-5
V: TRBV4-1
size: few
D: NA
length: 18
CDR3: CASSLLPVDRNPNQPQHF
DNA: TGCGCCAGCAGCCTGTTGCCGGTCGACAGGAACCCCAATCAGCCCCAGCATTTT

J: TRBJ1-1
V: TRBV7-2
size: many
D: NA
length: 11
CDR3: CASSYTDEAFF
DNA: TGTGCCAGCAGCTACACCGACGAAGCTTTCTTT

J: TRBJ1-5
V: TRBV4-1
size: few
D: NA
length: 14
CDR3: CASSQEVVNQPQHF
DNA: TGCGCCAGCAGCCAAGAAGTTGTTAATCAGCCCCAGCATTTT

J: TRBJ1-2
V: TRBV2
size: NA
D: NA
length: 14
CDR3: CASSELGYQGGYTF
DNA: TGTGCCAGCAGTGAATTGGGGTACCAGGGAGGCTACACCTTC

J: TRBJ2-1
V: TRBV4-1
size: few
D: TRBD2
length: 17
CDR3: CASSQGSAGGIYNEQFF
DNA: TGCGCCAGCAGCCAAGGGTCGGCGGGGGGGATATACAATGAGCAGTTCTTC